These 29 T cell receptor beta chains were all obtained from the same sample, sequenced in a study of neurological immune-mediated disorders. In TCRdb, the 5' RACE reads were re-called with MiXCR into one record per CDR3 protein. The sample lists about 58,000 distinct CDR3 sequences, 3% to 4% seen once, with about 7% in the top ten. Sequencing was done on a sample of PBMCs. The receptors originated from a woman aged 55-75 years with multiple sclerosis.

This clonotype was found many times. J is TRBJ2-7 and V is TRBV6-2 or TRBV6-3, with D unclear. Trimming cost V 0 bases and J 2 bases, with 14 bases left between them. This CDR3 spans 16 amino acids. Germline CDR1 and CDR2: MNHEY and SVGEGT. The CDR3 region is CASSYSGPPGAYEQYF. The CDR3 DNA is TGTGCCAGCAGTTACTCCGGCCCTCCCGGCGCCTACGAGCAGTACTTC.

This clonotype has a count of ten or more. The CDR3 DNA reads as TGTGCCAGCAGCCGACATACCTTGAACACTGAAGCTTTCTTT. Protein: CASSRHTLNTEAFF. The chain combines TRBV7-2 with TRBJ1-1; no firm D call. V lost 5 bases, J lost 0 bases, and 10 bases lay in between. The CDR3 length is 14 residues. Germline assignment: CDR1 SGHTA and CDR2 FQGNSA. The whole variable domain, filled in from reference TRBV7-2 and TRBJ1-1, reads GAGVSQSPSNKVTEKGKDVELRCDPISGHTALYWYRQSLGQGLEFLIYFQGNSAPDKSGLPSDRFSAERTGGSVSTLTIQRTQQEDSAVYLCASSRHTLNTEAFFGQGTRLTVV.

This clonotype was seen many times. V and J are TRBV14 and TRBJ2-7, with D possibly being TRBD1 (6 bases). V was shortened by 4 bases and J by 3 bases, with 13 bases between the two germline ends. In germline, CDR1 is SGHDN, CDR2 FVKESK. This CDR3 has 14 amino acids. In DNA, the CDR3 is TGTGCCAGCAGCCTAACAGGGACCGGCTACGAGCAGTACTTC. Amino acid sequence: CASSLTGTGYEQYF.

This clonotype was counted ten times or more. CDR3 region: CASSFKAYTEAFF. As DNA, the CDR3 is TGTGCCAGCAGTTTTAAGGCTTACACTGAAGCTTTCTTT. The chain combines TRBV27 with TRBJ1-1; D unresolved. CDR3 length equals 13 residues. V shed 3 bases and J shed 3 bases, with 8 bases lying between them. Germline assignment: CDR1 MNHEY and CDR2 SMNVEV (reference sequence).

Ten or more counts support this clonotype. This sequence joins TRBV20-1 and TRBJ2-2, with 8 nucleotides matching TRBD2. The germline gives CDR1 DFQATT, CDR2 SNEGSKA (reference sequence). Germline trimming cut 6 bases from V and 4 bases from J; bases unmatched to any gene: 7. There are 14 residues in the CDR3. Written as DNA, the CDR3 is TGCAGTGCCGAACCCGGGACTAGCACCGGGGAGCTGTTTTTT. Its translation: CSAEPGTSTGELFF.

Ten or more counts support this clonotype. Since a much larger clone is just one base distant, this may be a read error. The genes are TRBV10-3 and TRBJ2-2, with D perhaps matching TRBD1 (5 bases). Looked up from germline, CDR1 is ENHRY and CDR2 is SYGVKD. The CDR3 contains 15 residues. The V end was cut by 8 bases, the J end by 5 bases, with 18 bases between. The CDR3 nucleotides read TGTGCCATCTGGGAAGGGGAAGAAAGGACCGGGGAGCTGTTTTTT. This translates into CAIWEGEERTGELFF.

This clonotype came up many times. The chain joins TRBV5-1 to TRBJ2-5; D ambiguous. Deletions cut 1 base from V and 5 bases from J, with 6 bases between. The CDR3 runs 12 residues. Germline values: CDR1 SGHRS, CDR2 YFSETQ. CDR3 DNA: TGCGCCAGCAGCTTGAATCGGGAGACCCAGTACTTC. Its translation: CASSLNRETQYF.

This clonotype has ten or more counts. The DNA of the CDR3 is TGTGCCAGCAGCTTAAGTGCCGGAGTAGGGGCGGAGACCCAGTACTTC. This translates into CASSLSAGVGAETQYF. The J gene is TRBJ2-5, the V gene TRBV7-6; TRBD1 is a possible D gene (5 bases). CDR3 size: 16 residues. Germline lookup yields CDR1 SGHVS and CDR2 FNYEAQ. The V end was cut by 2 bases, the J end by 5 bases, with 18 bases between.

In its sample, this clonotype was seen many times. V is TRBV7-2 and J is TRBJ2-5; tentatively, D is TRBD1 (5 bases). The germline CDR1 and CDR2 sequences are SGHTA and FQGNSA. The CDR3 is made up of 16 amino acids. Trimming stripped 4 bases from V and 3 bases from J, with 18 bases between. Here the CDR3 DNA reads TGTGCCAGCAGCTACTTCCTGGGGCTTGGCGAAGAGACCCAGTACTTC. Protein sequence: CASSYFLGLGEETQYF.

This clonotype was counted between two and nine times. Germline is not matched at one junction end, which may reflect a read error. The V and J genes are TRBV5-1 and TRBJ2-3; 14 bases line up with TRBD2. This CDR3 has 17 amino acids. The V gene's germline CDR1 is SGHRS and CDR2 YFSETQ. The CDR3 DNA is TGCGCCAGCAGCATGGGGACTAGCGGGAGTGGTCCAGATACACAGTATTTT. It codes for CASSMGTSGSGPDTQYF.

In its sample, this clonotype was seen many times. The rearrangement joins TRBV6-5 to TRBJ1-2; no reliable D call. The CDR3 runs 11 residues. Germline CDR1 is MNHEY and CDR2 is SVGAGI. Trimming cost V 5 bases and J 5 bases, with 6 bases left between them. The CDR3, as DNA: TGTGCCAGCAGTGGGCATTATGGCTACACCTTC. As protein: CASSGHYGYTF.

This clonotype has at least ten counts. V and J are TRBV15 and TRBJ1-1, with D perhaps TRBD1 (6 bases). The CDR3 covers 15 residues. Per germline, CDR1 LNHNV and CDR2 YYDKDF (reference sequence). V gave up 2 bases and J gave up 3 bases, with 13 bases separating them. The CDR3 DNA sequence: TGTGCCACCAGCAGAACAGGGAGCGCCTACACTGAAGCTTTCTTT. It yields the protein CATSRTGSAYTEAFF. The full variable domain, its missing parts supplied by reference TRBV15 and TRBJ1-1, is DAMVIQNPRYQVTQFGKPVTLSCSQTLNHNVMYWYQQKSSQAPKLLFHYYDKDFNNEADTPDNFQSRRPNTSFCFLDIRSPGLGDTAMYLCATSRTGSAYTEAFFGQGTRLTVV.

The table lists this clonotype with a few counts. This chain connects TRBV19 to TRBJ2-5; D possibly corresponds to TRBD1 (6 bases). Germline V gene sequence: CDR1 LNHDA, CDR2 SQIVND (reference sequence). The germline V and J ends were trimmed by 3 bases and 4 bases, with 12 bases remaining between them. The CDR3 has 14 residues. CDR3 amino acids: CASSIRRGVETQYF. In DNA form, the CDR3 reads TGTGCCAGTAGTATCCGCAGGGGAGTAGAGACCCAGTACTTC.

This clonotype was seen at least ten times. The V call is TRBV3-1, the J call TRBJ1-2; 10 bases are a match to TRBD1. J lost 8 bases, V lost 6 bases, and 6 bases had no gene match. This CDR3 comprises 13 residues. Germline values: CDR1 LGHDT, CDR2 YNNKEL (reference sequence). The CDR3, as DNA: TGTGCCAGCAGTCGACAGGGGGCGGGAGGCTACACCTTC. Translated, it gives CASSRQGAGGYTF.

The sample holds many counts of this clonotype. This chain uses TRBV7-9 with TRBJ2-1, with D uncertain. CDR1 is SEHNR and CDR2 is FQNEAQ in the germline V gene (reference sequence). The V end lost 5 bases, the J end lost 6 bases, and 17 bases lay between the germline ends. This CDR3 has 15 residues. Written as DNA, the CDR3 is TGTGCCAGCAGCCTCCCTAGAAGGCTGGGCAATGAGCAGTTCTTC. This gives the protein CASSLPRRLGNEQFF. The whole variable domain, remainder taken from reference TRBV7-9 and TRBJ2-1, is DTGVSQNPRHKITKRGQNVTFRCDPISEHNRLYWYRQTLGQGPEFLTYFQNEAQLEKSRLLSDRFSAERPKGSFSTLEIQRTEQGDSAMYLCASSLPRRLGNEQFFGPGTRLTVL.

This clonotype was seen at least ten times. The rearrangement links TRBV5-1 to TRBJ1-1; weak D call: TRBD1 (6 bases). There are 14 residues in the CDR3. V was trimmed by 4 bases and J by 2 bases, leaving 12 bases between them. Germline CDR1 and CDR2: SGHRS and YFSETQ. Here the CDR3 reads CASSIQGYNTEAFF. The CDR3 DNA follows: TGCGCCAGCAGCATACAGGGATACAACACTGAAGCTTTCTTT.

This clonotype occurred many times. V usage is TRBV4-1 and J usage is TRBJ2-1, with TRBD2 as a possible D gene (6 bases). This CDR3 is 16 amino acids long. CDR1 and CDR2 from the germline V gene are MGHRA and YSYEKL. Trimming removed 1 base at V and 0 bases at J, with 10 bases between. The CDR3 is CASSQGGRSSYNEQFF. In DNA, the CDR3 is TGCGCCAGCAGCCAAGGGGGGAGGTCCTCCTACAATGAGCAGTTCTTC.

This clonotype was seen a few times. DNA of the CDR3: TGTGCCAGCAGCTTGTCGTCGGCAGGGATCTACGAGCAGTACTTC. Its translation is CASSLSSAGIYEQYF. The rearrangement joins TRBV5-5 to TRBJ2-7, with D possibly being TRBD1 (5 bases). The CDR3 is made up of 15 amino acids. From germline, CDR1 is SGHKS and CDR2 YYEKEE (reference sequence). V dropped 1 base and J dropped 3 bases, with 14 bases sitting between them.

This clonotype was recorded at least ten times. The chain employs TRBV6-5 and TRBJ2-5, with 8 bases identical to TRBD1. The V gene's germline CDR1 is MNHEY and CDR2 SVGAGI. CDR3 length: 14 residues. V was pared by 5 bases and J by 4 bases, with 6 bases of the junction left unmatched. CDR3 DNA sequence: TGTGCCAGCAGTGGTCCAGGGGGCCCAGAGACCCAGTACTTC. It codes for CASSGPGGPETQYF.

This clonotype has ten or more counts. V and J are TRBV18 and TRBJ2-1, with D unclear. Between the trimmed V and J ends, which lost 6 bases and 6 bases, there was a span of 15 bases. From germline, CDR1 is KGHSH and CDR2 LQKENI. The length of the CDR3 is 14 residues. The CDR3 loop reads CASSRPPPGNEQFF. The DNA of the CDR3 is TGTGCCAGCTCCCGACCCCCCCCGGGCAATGAGCAGTTCTTC.

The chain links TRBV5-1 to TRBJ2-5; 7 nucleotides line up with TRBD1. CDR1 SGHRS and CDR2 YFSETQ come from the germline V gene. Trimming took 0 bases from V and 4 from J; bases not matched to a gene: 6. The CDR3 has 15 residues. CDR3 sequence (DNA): TGCGCCAGCAGCTTGGAGGGGGCACGACGAGAGACCCAGTACTTC. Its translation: CASSLEGARRETQYF.

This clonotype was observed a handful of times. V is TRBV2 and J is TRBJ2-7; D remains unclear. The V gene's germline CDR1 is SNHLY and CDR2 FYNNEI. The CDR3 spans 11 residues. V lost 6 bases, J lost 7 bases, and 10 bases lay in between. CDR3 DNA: TGTGCCAGCAGCCTAGTGGGGGAGCAGTACTTC. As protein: CASSLVGEQYF.

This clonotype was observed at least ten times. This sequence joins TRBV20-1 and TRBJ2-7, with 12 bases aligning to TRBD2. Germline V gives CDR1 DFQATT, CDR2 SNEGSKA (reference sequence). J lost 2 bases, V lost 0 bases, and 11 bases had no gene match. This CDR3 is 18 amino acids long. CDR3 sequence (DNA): TGCAGTGCTAGAGATGTAGGACTAGCGGGGCCCCCAGCCTACGAGCAGTACTTC. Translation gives CSARDVGLAGPPAYEQYF.

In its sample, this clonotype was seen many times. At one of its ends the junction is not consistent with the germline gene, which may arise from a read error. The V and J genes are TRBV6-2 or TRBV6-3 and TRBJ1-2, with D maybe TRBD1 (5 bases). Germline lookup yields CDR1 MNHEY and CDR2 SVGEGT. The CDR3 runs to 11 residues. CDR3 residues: CASSYGQGVSF. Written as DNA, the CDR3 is TGTGCCAGCAGTTACGGCCAGGGAGTCTCCTTC.

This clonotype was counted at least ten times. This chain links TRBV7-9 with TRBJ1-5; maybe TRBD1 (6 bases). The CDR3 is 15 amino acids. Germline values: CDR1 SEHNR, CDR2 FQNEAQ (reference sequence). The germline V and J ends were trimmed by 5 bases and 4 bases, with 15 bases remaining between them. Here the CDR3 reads CASSAQGNANQPQHF. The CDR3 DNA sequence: TGTGCCAGCAGCGCCCAGGGGAACGCGAATCAGCCCCAGCATTTT.

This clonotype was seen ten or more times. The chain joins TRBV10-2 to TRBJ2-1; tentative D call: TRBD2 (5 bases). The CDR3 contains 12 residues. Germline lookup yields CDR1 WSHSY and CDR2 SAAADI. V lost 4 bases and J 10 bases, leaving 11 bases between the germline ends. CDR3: CASSGLTEEQFF. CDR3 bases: TGCGCCAGCAGTGGACTAACCGAGGAGCAGTTCTTC.

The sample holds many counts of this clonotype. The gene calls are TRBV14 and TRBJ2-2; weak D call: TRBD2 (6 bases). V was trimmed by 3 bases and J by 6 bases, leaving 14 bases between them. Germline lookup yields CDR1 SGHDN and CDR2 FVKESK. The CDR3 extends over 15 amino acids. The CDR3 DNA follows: TGTGCCAGCAGCCAGGAGGGGTGGATTCCCGGGGAGCTGTTTTTT. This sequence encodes CASSQEGWIPGELFF. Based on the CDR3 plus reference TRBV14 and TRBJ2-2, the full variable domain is EAGVTQFPSHSVIEKGQTVTLRCDPISGHDNLYWYRRVMGKEIKFLLHFVKESKQDESGMPNNRFLAERTGGTYSTLKVQPAELEDSGVYFCASSQEGWIPGELFFGEGSRLTVL.

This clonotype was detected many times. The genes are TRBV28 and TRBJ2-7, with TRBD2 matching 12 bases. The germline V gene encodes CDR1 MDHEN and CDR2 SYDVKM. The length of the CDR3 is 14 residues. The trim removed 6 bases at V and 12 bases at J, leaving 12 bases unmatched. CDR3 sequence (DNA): TGTGCCAGCAGCTTGACCGCACTAGCGGGAGGTCCGTACTTC. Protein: CASSLTALAGGPYF.

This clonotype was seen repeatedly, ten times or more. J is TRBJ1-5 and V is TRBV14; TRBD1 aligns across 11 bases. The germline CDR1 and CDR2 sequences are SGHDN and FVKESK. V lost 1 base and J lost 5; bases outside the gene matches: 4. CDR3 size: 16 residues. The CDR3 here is CASSQVGGQGDQPQHF. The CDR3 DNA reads TGTGCCAGCAGCCAAGTAGGGGGACAGGGGGATCAGCCCCAGCATTTT.